A selection of T cell receptor beta chains follows, all from one sample in a study of cytomegalovirus exposure and HLA in healthy donors. Profiling relied on immunoSEQ multiplex PCR, and the TCRdb table lists in-frame clones only, not all of them. The sample has around 100,000 clones; roughly 70% are singletons. Specimen: PBMCs. These receptors all come from a woman aged 18-29 years in good health and CMV-seropositive. Both conserved end residues are part of each CDR3. A D gene is named only where the DNA matches it firmly. Clone size is given for some rows only: seen once, a few or many times, or a class if the clone is expanded.

V gene	J gene	clone size	D gene	CDR3 protein	CDR3 DNA
TRBV5-6	TRBJ1-2	NA	TRBD1	CASSSDLQGVRGYTF	TGTGCCAGCAGCTCAGACCTGCAGGGGGTACGGGGCTACACCTTC
TRBV5-4	TRBJ2-7	NA	NA	CASSPVDGNEQYF	TGTGCCAGCAGCCCTGTCGACGGGAACGAGCAGTACTTC
TRBV6-4	TRBJ2-6	once	NA	CASGTNSGANVLTF	TGTGCCAGCGGGACAAACTCTGGGGCCAACGTCCTGACTTTC
TRBV18	TRBJ1-2	NA	NA	CASSPSADRYGYTF	TGTGCCAGCTCACCGTCAGCGGACCGCTATGGCTACACCTTC
TRBV11-2	TRBJ1-1	NA	NA	CASSLDLLAEAFF	TGTGCCAGCAGCTTAGACCTCCTCGCTGAAGCTTTCTTT
TRBV6-1	TRBJ2-7	NA	NA	CASSEGMGHYEQYF	TGTGCCAGCAGTGAAGGGATGGGGCACTACGAGCAGTACTTC
TRBV21-1	TRBJ2-1	few	NA	CASSKAPSDSYNEQFF	TGTGCCAGCAGCAAAGCCCCTAGCGACTCCTACAATGAGCAGTTCTTC
TRBV9	TRBJ2-3	NA	TRBD1	CASSVGTGEGGTDTQYF	TGTGCCAGCAGCGTAGGGACAGGGGAAGGGGGCACAGATACGCAGTATTTT
TRBV7-7	TRBJ2-3	few	TRBD2	CASSPNRLAGTDTQYF	TGTGCCAGCAGCCCGAATCGACTAGCGGGAACCGATACGCAGTATTTT
TRBV7-2	TRBJ2-5	NA	TRBD1	CASSPTGGQTQYF	TGTGCCAGCAGCCCTACAGGGGGACAGACCCAGTACTTC
TRBV11-2	TRBJ1-1	NA	NA	CASSSQGSMTEAFF	TGTGCCAGCAGCTCTCAGGGGAGTATGACTGAAGCTTTCTTT
TRBV7-8	TRBJ1-5	NA	NA	CASSTEGNQPQHF	TGTGCCAGCAGCACCGAGGGTAATCAGCCCCAGCATTTT
TRBV27	TRBJ1-4	NA	NA	CASSSGLSDEKLFF	TGTGCCAGCAGTTCGGGACTGAGTGATGAAAAACTGTTTTTT
TRBV5-6	TRBJ1-2	few	NA	CASSRIPGGYGYTF	TGTGCCAGCAGCCGTATACCCGGCGGCTATGGCTACACCTTC
TRBV10-3	TRBJ2-6	once	NA	CAISQLGSWVLTF	TGTGCCATCAGCCAACTAGGTTCATGGGTCCTGACTTTC
TRBV9	TRBJ2-3	NA	NA	CASSVRGTSTDTQYF	TGTGCCAGCAGCGTTCGGGGGACTAGCACAGATACGCAGTATTTT
TRBV19	TRBJ2-2	NA	NA	CASSAGGASGELFF	TGTGCCAGTAGTGCTGGGGGGGCGAGCGGGGAGCTGTTTTTT
TRBV10-1	TRBJ2-3	NA	TRBD2	CASSARRGGPREADTQYF	TGCGCCAGCAGTGCAAGGCGCGGGGGACCCCGGGAGGCAGATACGCAGTATTTT
TRBV5-1	TRBJ1-4	NA	NA	CASNPGEGEKLFF	TGCGCCAGCAACCCTGGGGAGGGGGAAAAACTGTTTTTT
TRBV6-1	TRBJ1-5	NA	NA	CASRTGGGNQPQHF	TGTGCCAGCAGGACGGGGGGAGGCAATCAGCCCCAGCATTTT
TRBV19	TRBJ1-5	NA	NA	CASSIRGVDVQPQHF	TGTGCCAGTAGTATACGGGGGGTGGACGTTCAGCCCCAGCATTTT
TRBV28	TRBJ1-1	NA	TRBD1	CASSDEPGQGLSEAFF	TGTGCCAGCAGTGACGAGCCGGGACAGGGGTTGTCTGAAGCTTTCTTT
TRBV29-1	TRBJ2-5	NA	TRBD1	CSVILSGQGHQYF	TGCAGCGTTATCTTGTCGGGACAGGGTCACCAGTACTTC
TRBV6-6	TRBJ2-1	NA	NA	CASSYPGEAAYNEQFF	TGTGCCAGCAGCTACCCCGGGGAGGCGGCCTACAATGAGCAGTTCTTC
TRBV28	TRBJ2-3	NA	NA	CASSFGPYIAGSTDTQYF	TGTGCCAGCAGTTTTGGTCCATACATCGCAGGGAGCACAGATACGCAGTATTTT
TRBV7-9	TRBJ2-1	few	NA	CASNLAFFGYNEQFF	TGTGCCAGCAACCTTGCCTTCTTCGGCTACAATGAGCAGTTCTTC
TRBV7-8	TRBJ2-3	few	TRBD2	CASSLEAGGVRSTDTQYF	TGTGCCAGCAGCTTAGAAGCGGGGGGCGTTCGTAGCACAGATACGCAGTATTTT
TRBV4-3	TRBJ2-7	NA	NA	CASSQELVPPVEQYF	TGCGCCAGCAGCCAAGAACTAGTGCCGCCGGTCGAGCAGTACTTC
TRBV18	TRBJ2-1	few	TRBD2	CASSPRSVAGSNEQFF	TGTGCCAGCTCACCACGGTCAGTAGCGGGATCTAATGAGCAGTTCTTC
TRBV28	TRBJ1-4	once	NA	CASRVPGANEKLFF	TGTGCCAGCAGGGTACCGGGAGCAAATGAAAAACTGTTTTTT
TRBV9	TRBJ2-5	NA	TRBD2	CASSVDAREIETQYF	TGTGCCAGCAGCGTAGATGCGCGGGAGATAGAGACCCAGTACTTC
TRBV19	TRBJ1-5	NA	NA	CASSMVPRSNQPQHF	TGTGCCAGTAGTATGGTCCCCCGGAGCAATCAGCCCCAGCATTTT
TRBV2	TRBJ2-1	NA	TRBD2	CASSERGAYNEQFF	TGTGCCAGCAGTGAGCGGGGGGCTTACAATGAGCAGTTCTTC
TRBV11-1	TRBJ2-1	NA	TRBD2	CASSLGAGAAGEQFF	TGTGCCAGCAGCTTAGGCGCGGGAGCGGCCGGTGAGCAGTTCTTC
TRBV2	TRBJ1-2	NA	NA	CASSESNYGYTF	TGTGCCAGCAGTGAGAGTAACTATGGCTACACCTTC
TRBV7-3	TRBJ1-1	few	TRBD1	CASSPMGQGVTEAFF	TGTGCCAGCAGCCCCATGGGACAGGGGGTCACTGAAGCTTTCTTT
TRBV2	TRBJ1-1	NA	TRBD1	CASRGQGAIGTEAFF	TGTGCCAGCAGGGGACAGGGGGCGATAGGCACTGAAGCTTTCTTT
TRBV4-3	TRBJ2-7	NA	TRBD2	CASSQGLAGFPYEQYF	TGCGCCAGCAGCCAAGGACTAGCGGGGTTCCCTTACGAGCAGTACTTC
TRBV29-1	TRBJ1-6	few	TRBD1	CSTRDREYSPLHF	TGCAGCACGCGGGACAGGGAGTATTCACCCCTCCACTTT
TRBV14	TRBJ2-5	NA	NA	CASSQQLLAQETQYF	TGTGCCAGCAGCCAACAGTTGCTAGCTCAAGAGACCCAGTACTTC
TRBV7-2	TRBJ2-5	NA	NA	CASSLGRAQETQYF	TGTGCCAGCAGCTTAGGGAGGGCCCAAGAGACCCAGTACTTC
TRBV28	TRBJ1-5	NA	NA	CASSPLFPQRSVNQPQHF	TGTGCCAGCAGTCCCTTGTTCCCCCAGCGGTCAGTCAATCAGCCCCAGCATTTT
TRBV6-5	TRBJ2-2	NA	TRBD2	CASNSGSAGELFF	TGTGCCAGCAACAGCGGGAGTGCCGGGGAGCTGTTTTTT
TRBV9	TRBJ2-2	few	NA	CASSVDPTGTGELFF	TGTGCCAGCAGCGTAGACCCGACTGGCACCGGGGAGCTGTTTTTT
TRBV28	TRBJ1-4	NA	TRBD1	CASSFGQVNEKLFF	TGTGCCAGCAGTTTCGGACAGGTTAATGAAAAACTGTTTTTT
TRBV11-2	TRBJ1-2	NA	NA	CASSLGNTAYGYTF	TGTGCCAGCAGCTTAGGGAACACAGCATATGGCTACACCTTC
TRBV20-1	TRBJ2-3	few	NA	CSALVPDTQYF	TGCAGTGCTCTAGTACCAGATACGCAGTATTTT
TRBV5-8	TRBJ2-5	once	TRBD2	CASSLLDREGTQYF	TGTGCCAGCAGCTTGTTGGACCGGGAGGGGACCCAGTACTTC
TRBV19	TRBJ1-6	NA	NA	CASTTGGAWRNSPLHF	TGTGCCAGTACCACGGGCGGGGCCTGGCGTAATTCACCCCTCCACTTT
TRBV2	TRBJ2-5	NA	NA	CASGLKETQYF	TGTGCCAGCGGGCTAAAAGAGACCCAGTACTTC
TRBV27	TRBJ1-2	few	NA	CASRGAGLYGYTF	TGTGCCAGCAGGGGGGCAGGGCTCTATGGCTACACCTTC
TRBV7-9	TRBJ2-1	NA	TRBD2	CSSSLIGLADYNEQFF	TGTTCCAGCAGCTTAATTGGACTAGCGGATTACAATGAGCAGTTCTTC
TRBV2	TRBJ2-7	few	TRBD2	CASRGTSGMSEQYF	TGTGCCAGCAGGGGGACTAGCGGGATGTCCGAGCAGTACTTC